A selection of T cell receptor beta chains follows, all from one sample in a study of human T cells and chemical hapten exposure. TCRdb passed the RACE reads through MiXCR, listing each CDR3 protein once. The table has some 330,000 distinct CDR3 sequences, about 5% seen once. Sequencing used whole blood, obtained in connection with sensitization to the hapten diphenylcyclopropenone (DPC). The receptors stem from a woman aged 18-29 years with alopecia areata. Some clones in this sample may be carry-over from other donors' samples. Each CDR3 is given with its conserved first and last residue. The D gene is left open where the match is weak. Clone size is stated in some rows and not others, as once, few, many or a class when expanded.

TGCAGTGCTATACCGGAGATTTTCAATCAGCCCCAGCATTTT CSAIPEIFNQPQHF few TRBJ1-5 - TRBV20-1
TGCGCCAGCAGCGCAGGGGCGATGAACACTGAAGCTTTCTTT CASSAGAMNTEAFF many TRBJ1-1 - TRBV5-1
TGTGCCAGCAGCTTAGGCATCGGCGCGGGGAGGCAGTATTTT CASSLGIGAGRQYF few TRBJ2-3 - TRBV11-3
TGTGCCAGCAGTCCGGGACTCAGTATGGCTGACACAGATACGCAGTATTTT CASSPGLSMADTDTQYF many TRBJ2-3 - TRBV27
TGTGCCAGCAGCTCACAAACTCCAGGGGGAACTGAAGCTTTCTTT CASSSQTPGGTEAFF many TRBJ1-1 TRBD1 TRBV7-2
TGCAGTGCTAGTCATGGCGGCTCCTACGAGCAGTACTTC CSASHGGSYEQYF - TRBJ2-7 - TRBV20-1
TGTGCCACCAGTGATTCAGGGAGCGGGGGGCCCAATGAGCAGTTCTTC CATSDSGSGGPNEQFF few TRBJ2-1 TRBD2 TRBV24-1
TGTGCCAGCACAACGGGGGACACGAGCTCCTACGAGCAGTACTTC CASTTGDTSSYEQYF many TRBJ2-7 - TRBV6-5
TGCGCCAGCAGCTTGGAGTCGGACGCCTACTATGGCTACACCTTC CASSLESDAYYGYTF - TRBJ1-2 - TRBV5-1
TGCGCCAGCAGCTTGAATGAATTGAACACTGAAGCTTTCTTT CASSLNELNTEAFF many TRBJ1-1 - TRBV5-1
TGTGCCAGCAGCTTACTAATCTCTGGCTACACCTTC CASSLLISGYTF many TRBJ1-2 - TRBV7-9
TGTGCCAGCAGTCCCGGGAGCTCTAACTATGGCTACACCTTC CASSPGSSNYGYTF many TRBJ1-2 - TRBV6-2/TRBV6-3
TGTGCCATCAGTGGGACCGCCGTAAGGGCTCCTATCCGTGAGCAGTTCTTC CAISGTAVRAPIREQFF many TRBJ2-1 - TRBV10-3
TGCAGTGCTAGGGCACAGGCCTATGGCTACACCTTC CSARAQAYGYTF few TRBJ1-2 - TRBV20-1
TGCAGTGCCGGACAGGGCGTCTTAGAGCAGTACTTC CSAGQGVLEQYF few TRBJ2-7 TRBD1 TRBV20-1
TGTGCCAGCGGGCATCTCTCTGGGGCCAACGTCCTGACTTTC CASGHLSGANVLTF few TRBJ2-6 - TRBV12-3/TRBV12-4
TGCGCCAGCAGCTTGGAGGTTTTTTCGGACAGGGGCACAGATACGCAGTATTTT CASSLEVFSDRGTDTQYF few TRBJ2-3 TRBD1 TRBV5-1
TGTGCCAGCAGTTACCGGGCGGGCGGCTCCTATAATTCACCCCTCCACTTT CASSYRAGGSYNSPLHF few TRBJ1-6 - TRBV6-5
TGCGCCAGCAGCTTTCCCGGGACAGGCCGGATTTGGCTGTTTTTT CASSFPGTGRIWLFF few TRBJ1-4 TRBD1 TRBV5-1
TGTGCCAGCAGTTCCACAGGGGGAGAGACCCAGTACTTC CASSSTGGETQYF many TRBJ2-5 TRBD1 TRBV12-3/TRBV12-4
TGTGCCAGCAGCTGGGGGACAGCAGATACGCAGTATTTT CASSWGTADTQYF many TRBJ2-3 TRBD1 TRBV7-2
TGTGCCAGCAGCTTCGTACGATTGGAGACCCAGTACTTC CASSFVRLETQYF few TRBJ2-5 - TRBV7-2
TGTGCCAGCAACGGGGACAGCAAGAATCAGCCCCAGCATTTT CASNGDSKNQPQHF many TRBJ1-5 TRBD1 TRBV6-2/TRBV6-3
TGTGCCAGCAGCTTACTTGACAGGGTCAACTCTGGGGCCAACGTCCTGACTTTC CASSLLDRVNSGANVLTF few TRBJ2-6 TRBD1 TRBV9
TGTGCCAGCAGTTGGAGAGGGGGCGCAGATACGCAGTATTTT CASSWRGGADTQYF - TRBJ2-3 TRBD1 TRBV6-5
TGTGCCAGCAGGAGGAAGGGACAGTTGGAAGAGACCCAGTACTTC CASRRKGQLEETQYF - TRBJ2-5 TRBD1 TRBV6-6
TGTGCCAGCAGTGGGGAGGCATTGCCGACTGAAGCTTTCTTT CASSGEALPTEAFF few TRBJ1-1 - TRBV2
TGCGCCAGCAGTCAAAAGGGGAATCAGCCCCAGCATTTT CASSQKGNQPQHF - TRBJ1-5 - TRBV23-1
TGCGCCAGCAGCTTGGCCTACGGTCAAGAGACCCAGTACTTC CASSLAYGQETQYF few TRBJ2-5 - TRBV5-1
TGTGCCAGCAGCTGGGGCACCCTCTTAAATCAGCCCCAGCATTTT CASSWGTLLNQPQHF many TRBJ1-5 - TRBV7-2
TGTGCCAGCGGTCACGGCTACTATGGCTACACCTTC CASGHGYYGYTF - TRBJ1-2 - TRBV11-2
TGTGCCAGCAGCCCCCCAGGGGGGAACTGGAATCAGCCCCAGCATTTT CASSPPGGNWNQPQHF - TRBJ1-5 TRBD1 TRBV7-9
TGTGCCAGCAGCCCCGGGACAGGGGGAAGCAATCAGCCCCAGCATTTT CASSPGTGGSNQPQHF many TRBJ1-5 TRBD1 TRBV7-6
TGCGCCAGCAGCCGCGTTCTTACCGGACAGGGAGTCTACTATGGCTACACCTTC CASSRVLTGQGVYYGYTF many TRBJ1-2 TRBD1 TRBV4-3
TGTGCCAGCAGCTTAAGGGTCGACACTGAAGCTTTCTTT CASSLRVDTEAFF many TRBJ1-1 - TRBV7-2
TGCGCCAGCAGACTCATGGGAGACCTAAACACCGGGGAGCTGTTTTTT CASRLMGDLNTGELFF few TRBJ2-2 - TRBV5-1
TGTGCCAGCAGCCAAAGGCCGGGGACAGGGAAGTGGTACGAGCAGTACTTC CASSQRPGTGKWYEQYF many TRBJ2-7 TRBD1 TRBV3-1
TGCAGTGCTAGAGATGGAGGGGGCCGGACTGAAGCTTTCTTT CSARDGGGRTEAFF few TRBJ1-1 TRBD1 TRBV20-1
TGTGCCAGCACGCTATGGGGCCGCACAGATACGCAGTATTTT CASTLWGRTDTQYF many TRBJ2-3 - TRBV12-3/TRBV12-4